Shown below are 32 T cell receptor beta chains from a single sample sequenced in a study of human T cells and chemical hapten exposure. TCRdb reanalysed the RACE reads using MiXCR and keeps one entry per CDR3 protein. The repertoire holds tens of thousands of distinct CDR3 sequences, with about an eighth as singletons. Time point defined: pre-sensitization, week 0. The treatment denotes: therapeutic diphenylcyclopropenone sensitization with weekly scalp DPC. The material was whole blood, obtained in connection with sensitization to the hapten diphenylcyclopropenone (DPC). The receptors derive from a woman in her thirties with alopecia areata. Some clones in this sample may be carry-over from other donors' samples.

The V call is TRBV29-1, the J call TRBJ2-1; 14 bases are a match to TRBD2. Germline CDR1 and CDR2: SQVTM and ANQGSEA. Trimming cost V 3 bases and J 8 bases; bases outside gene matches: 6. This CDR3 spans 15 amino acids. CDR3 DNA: TGCAGCGTTGACGGACTAGCGGGAGGTAGGGATGAGCAGTTCTTC. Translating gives CSVDGLAGGRDEQFF.

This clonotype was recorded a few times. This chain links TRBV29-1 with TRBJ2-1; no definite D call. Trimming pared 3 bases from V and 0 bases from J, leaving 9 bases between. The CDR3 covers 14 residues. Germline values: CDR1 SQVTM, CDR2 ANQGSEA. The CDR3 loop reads CSVEEQSSYNEQFF. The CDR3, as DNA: TGCAGCGTTGAGGAGCAGAGCTCCTACAATGAGCAGTTCTTC.

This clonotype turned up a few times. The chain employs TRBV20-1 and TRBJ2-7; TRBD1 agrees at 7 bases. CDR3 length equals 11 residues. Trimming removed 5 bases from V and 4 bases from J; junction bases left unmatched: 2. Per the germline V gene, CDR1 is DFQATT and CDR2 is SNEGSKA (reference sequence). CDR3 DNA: TGCAGTGCTTCGACAGGGTACGAGCAGTACTTC. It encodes CSASTGYEQYF.

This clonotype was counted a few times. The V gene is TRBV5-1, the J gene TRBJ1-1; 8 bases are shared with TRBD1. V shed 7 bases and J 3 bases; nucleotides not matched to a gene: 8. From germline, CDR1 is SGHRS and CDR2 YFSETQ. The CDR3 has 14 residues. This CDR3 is CASGTQGGDTEAFF. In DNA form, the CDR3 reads TGCGCCAGCGGAACACAGGGGGGAGACACTGAAGCTTTCTTT. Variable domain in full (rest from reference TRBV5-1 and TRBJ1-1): KAGVTQTPRYLIKTRGQQVTLSCSPISGHRSVSWYQQTPGQGLQFLFEYFSETQRNKGNFPGRFSGRQFSNSRSEMNVSTLELGDSALYLCASGTQGGDTEAFFGQGTRLTVV.

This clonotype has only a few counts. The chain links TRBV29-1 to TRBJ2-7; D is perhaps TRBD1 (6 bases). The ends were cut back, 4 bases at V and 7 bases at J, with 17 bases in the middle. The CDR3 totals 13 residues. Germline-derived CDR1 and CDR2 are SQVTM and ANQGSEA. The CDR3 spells CSVGGHSMGEQYF. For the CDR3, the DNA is TGCAGCGTTGGGGGACACTCTATGGGAGAGCAGTACTTC.

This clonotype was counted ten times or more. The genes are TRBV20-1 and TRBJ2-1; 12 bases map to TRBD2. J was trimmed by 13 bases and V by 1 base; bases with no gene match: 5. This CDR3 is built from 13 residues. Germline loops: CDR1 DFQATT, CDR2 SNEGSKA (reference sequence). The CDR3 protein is CSARGVTSGSQFF. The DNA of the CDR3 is TGCAGTGCTAGAGGGGTGACTAGCGGGAGTCAGTTCTTC.

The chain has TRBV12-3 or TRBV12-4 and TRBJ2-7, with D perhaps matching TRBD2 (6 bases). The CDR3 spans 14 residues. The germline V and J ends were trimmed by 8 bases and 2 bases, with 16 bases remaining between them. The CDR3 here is CASAGSSETYEQYF. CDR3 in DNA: TGTGCCAGCGCGGGGTCTTCGGAAACCTACGAGCAGTACTTC.

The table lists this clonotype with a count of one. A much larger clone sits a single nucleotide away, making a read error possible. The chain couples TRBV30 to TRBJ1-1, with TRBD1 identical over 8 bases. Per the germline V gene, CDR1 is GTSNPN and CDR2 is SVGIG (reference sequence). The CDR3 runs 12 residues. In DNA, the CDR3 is TGTGCCCGGAGTGTAACAGGGGGAGAAGCTTTCTTT. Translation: CARSVTGGEAFF. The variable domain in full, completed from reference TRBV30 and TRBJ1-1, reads SQTIHQWPATLVQPVGSPLSLECTVEGTSNPNLYWYRQAAGRGLQLLFYSVGIGQISSEVPQNLSASRPQDRQFILSSKKLLLSDSGFYLCARSVTGGEAFFGQGTRLTVV.

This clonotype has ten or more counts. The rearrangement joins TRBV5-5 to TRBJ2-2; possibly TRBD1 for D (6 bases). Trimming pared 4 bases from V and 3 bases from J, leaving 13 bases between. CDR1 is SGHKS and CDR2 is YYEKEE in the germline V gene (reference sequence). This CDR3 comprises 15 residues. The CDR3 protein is CASSPTGTHTGELFF. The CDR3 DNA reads TGTGCCAGCAGCCCCACAGGGACCCACACCGGGGAGCTGTTTTTT.

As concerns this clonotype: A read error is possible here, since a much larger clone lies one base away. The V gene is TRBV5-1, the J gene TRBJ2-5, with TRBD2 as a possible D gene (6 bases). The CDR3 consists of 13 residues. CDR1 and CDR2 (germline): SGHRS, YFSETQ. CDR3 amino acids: CTSSLEGLETQYF. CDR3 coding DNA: TGCACCAGCAGCTTGGAGGGCCTAGAGACCCAGTACTTC. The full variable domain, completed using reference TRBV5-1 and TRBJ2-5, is KAGVTQTPRYLIKTRGQQVTLSCSPISGHRSVSWYQQTPGQGLQFLFEYFSETQRNKGNFPGRFSGRQFSNSRSEMNVSTLELGDSALYLCTSSLEGLETQYFGPGTRLLVL.

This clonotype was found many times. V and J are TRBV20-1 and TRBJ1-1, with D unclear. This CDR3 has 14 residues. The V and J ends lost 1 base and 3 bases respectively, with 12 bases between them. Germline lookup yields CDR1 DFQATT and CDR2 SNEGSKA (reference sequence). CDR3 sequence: CSARVHTTDTEAFF. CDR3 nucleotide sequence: TGCAGTGCTAGAGTCCATACGACGGACACTGAAGCTTTCTTT.

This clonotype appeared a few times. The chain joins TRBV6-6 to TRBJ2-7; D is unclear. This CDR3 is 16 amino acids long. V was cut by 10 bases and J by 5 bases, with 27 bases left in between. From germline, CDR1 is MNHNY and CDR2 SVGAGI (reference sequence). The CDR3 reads CATTLSPAAEPHEQYF. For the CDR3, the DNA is TGTGCCACCACTCTTTCCCCGGCGGCAGAGCCCCACGAGCAGTACTTC.

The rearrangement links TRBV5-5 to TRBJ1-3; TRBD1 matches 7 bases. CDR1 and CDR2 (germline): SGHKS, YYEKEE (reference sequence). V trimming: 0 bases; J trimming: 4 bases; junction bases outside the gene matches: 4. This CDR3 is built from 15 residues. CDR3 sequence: CASSLEGQRGNTIYF. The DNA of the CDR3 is TGTGCCAGCAGCTTGGAGGGACAGAGGGGAAACACCATATATTTT. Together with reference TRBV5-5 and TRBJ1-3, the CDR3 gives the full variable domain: DAGVTQSPTHLIKTRGQQVTLRCSPISGHKSVSWYQQVLGQGPQFIFQYYEKEERGRGNFPDRFSARQFPNYSSELNVNALLLGDSALYLCASSLEGQRGNTIYFGEGSWLTVV.

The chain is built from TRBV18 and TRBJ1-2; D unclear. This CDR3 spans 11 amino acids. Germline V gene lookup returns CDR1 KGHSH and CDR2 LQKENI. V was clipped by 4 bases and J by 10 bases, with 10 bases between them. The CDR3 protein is CASSQDVYYTF. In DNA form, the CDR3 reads TGTGCCAGCTCACAGGACGTCTACTACACCTTC.

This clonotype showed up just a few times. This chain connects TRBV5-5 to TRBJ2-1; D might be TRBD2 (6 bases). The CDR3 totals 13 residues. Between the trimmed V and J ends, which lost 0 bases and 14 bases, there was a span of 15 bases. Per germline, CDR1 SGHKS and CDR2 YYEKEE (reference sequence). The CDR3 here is CASSLATTWEEFF. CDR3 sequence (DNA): TGTGCCAGCAGCTTGGCGACGACCTGGGAGGAGTTCTTC.

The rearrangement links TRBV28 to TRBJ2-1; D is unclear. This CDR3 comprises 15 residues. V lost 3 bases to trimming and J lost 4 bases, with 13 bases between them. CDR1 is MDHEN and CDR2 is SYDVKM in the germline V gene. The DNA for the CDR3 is TGTGCCAGCAGTTTCCCCTCCTCCCCTTACAATGAGCAGTTCTTC. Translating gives CASSFPSSPYNEQFF. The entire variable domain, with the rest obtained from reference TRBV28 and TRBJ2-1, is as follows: DVKVTQSSRYLVKRTGEKVFLECVQDMDHENMFWYRQDPGLGLRLIYFSYDVKMKEKGDIPEGYSVSREKKERFSLILESASTNQTSMYLCASSFPSSPYNEQFFGPGTRLTVL.

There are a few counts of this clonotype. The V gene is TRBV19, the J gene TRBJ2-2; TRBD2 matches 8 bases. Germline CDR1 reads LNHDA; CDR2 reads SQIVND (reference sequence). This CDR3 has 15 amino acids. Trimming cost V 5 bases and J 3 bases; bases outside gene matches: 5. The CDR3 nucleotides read TGTGCCAGTAGTGAAGCTAGCGGGCACACCGGGGAGCTGTTTTTT. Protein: CASSEASGHTGELFF.

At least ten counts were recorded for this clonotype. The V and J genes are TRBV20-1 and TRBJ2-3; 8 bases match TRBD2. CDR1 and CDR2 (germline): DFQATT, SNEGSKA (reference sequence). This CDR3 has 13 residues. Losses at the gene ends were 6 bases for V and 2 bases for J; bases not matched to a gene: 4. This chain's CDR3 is CSALAGNTDTQYF. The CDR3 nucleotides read TGCAGTGCCTTAGCGGGGAACACAGATACGCAGTATTTT.

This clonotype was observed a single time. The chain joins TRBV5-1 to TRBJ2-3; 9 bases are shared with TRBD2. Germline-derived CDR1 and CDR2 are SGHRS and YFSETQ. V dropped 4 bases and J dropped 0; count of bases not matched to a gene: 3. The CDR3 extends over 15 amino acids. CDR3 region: CASSLAGYSTDTQYF. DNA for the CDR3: TGCGCCAGCAGCCTAGCGGGGTATAGCACAGATACGCAGTATTTT.

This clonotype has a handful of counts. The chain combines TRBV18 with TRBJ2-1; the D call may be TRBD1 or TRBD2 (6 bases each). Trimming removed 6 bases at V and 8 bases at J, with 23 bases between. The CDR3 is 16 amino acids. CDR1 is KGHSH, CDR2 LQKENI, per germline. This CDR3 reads CASSPVVGGVSDEQFF. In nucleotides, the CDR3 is TGTGCCAGCTCTCCAGTCGTGGGGGGCGTTAGTGATGAGCAGTTCTTC.

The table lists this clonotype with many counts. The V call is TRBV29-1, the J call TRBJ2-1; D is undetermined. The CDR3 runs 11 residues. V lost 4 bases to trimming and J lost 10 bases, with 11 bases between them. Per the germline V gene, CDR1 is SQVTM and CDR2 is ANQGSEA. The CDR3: CSVGPAIEQFF. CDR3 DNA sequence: TGCAGCGTTGGTCCGGCAATCGAGCAGTTCTTC.

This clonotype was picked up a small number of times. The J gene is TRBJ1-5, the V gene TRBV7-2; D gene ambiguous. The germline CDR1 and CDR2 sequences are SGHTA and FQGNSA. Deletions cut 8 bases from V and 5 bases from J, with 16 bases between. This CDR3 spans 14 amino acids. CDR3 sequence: CASAPGIHYQPQHF. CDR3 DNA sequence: TGTGCCAGCGCCCCCGGGATTCATTATCAGCCCCAGCATTTT.

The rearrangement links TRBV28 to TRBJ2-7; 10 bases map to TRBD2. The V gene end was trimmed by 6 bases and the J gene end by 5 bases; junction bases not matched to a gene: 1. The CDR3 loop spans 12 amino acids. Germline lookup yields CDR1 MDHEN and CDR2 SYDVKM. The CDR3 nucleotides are TGTGCCAGCAGAACTAGCGGGGACGAGCAGTACTTC. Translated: CASRTSGDEQYF.

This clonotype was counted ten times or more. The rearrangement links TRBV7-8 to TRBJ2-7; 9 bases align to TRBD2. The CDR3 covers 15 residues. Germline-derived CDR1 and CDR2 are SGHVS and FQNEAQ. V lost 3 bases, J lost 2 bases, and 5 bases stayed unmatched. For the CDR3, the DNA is TGTGCCAGCAGCTTGAACGCGGGAGGGGCCTACGAGCAGTACTTC. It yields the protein CASSLNAGGAYEQYF.

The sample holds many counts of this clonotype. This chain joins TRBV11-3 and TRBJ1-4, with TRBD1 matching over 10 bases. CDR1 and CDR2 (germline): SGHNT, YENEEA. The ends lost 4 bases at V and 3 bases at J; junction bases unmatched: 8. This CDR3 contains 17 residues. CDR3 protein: CASSWDRGRLANEKLFF. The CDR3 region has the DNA TGTGCCAGCAGCTGGGACAGGGGAAGGTTAGCTAATGAAAAACTGTTTTTT. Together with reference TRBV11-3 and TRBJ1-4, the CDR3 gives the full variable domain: EAGVVQSPRYKIIEKKQPVAFWCNPISGHNTLYWYLQNLGQGPELLIRYENEEAVDDSQLPKDRFSAERLKGVDSTLKIQPAELGDSAVYLCASSWDRGRLANEKLFFGSGTQLSVL.

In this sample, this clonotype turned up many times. CDR3 amino acids: CASSTDRFNSPLHF. For the CDR3, the DNA is TGTGCCAGCAGTACCGACAGATTTAATTCACCCCTCCACTTT. This chain links TRBV28 with TRBJ1-6; D perhaps matches TRBD1 (5 bases). Germline V gene sequence: CDR1 MDHEN, CDR2 SYDVKM. Trimming removed 5 bases from V and 6 bases from J, with 11 bases in between. The CDR3 loop spans 14 amino acids.

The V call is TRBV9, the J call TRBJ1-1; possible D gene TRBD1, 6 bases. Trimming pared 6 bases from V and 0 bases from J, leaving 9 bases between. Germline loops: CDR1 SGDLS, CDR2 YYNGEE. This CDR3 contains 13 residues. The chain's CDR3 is CASTGGMNTEAFF. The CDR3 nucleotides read TGTGCCAGCACGGGGGGCATGAACACTGAAGCTTTCTTT.

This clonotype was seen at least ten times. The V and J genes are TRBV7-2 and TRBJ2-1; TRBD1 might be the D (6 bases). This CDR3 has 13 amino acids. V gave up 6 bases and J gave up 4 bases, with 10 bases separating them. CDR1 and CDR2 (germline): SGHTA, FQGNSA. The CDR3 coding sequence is TGTGCCAGCAGGCCCAGGGGTTACAATGAGCAGTTCTTC. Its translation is CASRPRGYNEQFF.

This CDR3 is CASSYGTPDNQPQHF. In DNA form, the CDR3 reads TGTGCCAGCTCCTACGGGACTCCTGACAATCAGCCCCAGCATTTT. This rearrangement joins TRBV18 to TRBJ1-5; D is perhaps TRBD1 (5 bases). Per the germline V gene, CDR1 is KGHSH and CDR2 is LQKENI. The ends were cut back, 6 bases at V and 3 bases at J, with 15 bases in the middle. CDR3 length: 15 residues.

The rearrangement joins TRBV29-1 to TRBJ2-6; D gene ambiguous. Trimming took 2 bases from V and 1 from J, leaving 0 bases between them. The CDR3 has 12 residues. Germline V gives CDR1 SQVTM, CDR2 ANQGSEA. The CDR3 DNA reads TGCAGCGTTGAATCTGGGGCCAACGTCCTGACTTTC. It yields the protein CSVESGANVLTF.

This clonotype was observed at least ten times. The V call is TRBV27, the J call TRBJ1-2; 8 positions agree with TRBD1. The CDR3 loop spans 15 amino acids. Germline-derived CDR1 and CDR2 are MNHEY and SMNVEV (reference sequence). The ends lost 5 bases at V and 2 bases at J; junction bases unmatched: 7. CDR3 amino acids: CASSVDRGSNYGYTF. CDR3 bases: TGTGCCAGCAGTGTCGACAGGGGATCGAACTATGGCTACACCTTC.

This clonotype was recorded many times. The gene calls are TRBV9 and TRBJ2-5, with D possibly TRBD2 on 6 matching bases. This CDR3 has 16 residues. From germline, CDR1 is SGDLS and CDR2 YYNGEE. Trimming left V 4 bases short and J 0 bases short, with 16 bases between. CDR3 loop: CASSIGGTLYQETQYF. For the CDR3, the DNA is TGTGCCAGCAGCATTGGAGGGACTTTGTACCAAGAGACCCAGTACTTC.